These T cell receptor beta chains were read from a single sample in a study of CD8+ T cells in alopecia areata. Generated by immunoSEQ multiplex PCR, the TCRdb table keeps only in-frame clones and is missing some. The table has fewer than 150,000 clones, approximately 52% seen once. The sample in question was CD8+ T cells sorted from blood, obtained at week 4, from a patient treated with tofacitinib. The receptor source for this set is a human donor with alopecia areata. Both conserved end residues are part of each CDR3. The order of the fields is CDR3 DNA, CDR3 protein, V gene, clone size, D gene, J gene. The D gene is left open where the match is weak. Clone size is not always given. Where it is, it says once, few, many or a class for expanded clones.

TGTGCCAGCAGTCTCACAGGGGGCGCGAACTACGAGCAGTACTTC CASSLTGGANYEQYF TRBV27 . TRBD1 TRBJ2-7
TGCGCCAGCAGCCAAACCTCAAACGGCTTTCGGACACGAGGAAGAGATGGCTACACCTTC CASSQTSNGFRTRGRDGYTF TRBV4-3 few . TRBJ1-2
TGTGCCAGCAGTTTGACCCAGAAAAACATTCAGTACTTC CASSLTQKNIQYF TRBV27 . . TRBJ2-4
TGTGCCTGGGCCCCTAGCGGGGGGGCGTCAGATACGCAGTATTTT CAWAPSGGASDTQYF TRBV30 . TRBD2 TRBJ2-3
TGTGCCAGCAGTTTATTGGTAGGGAATGAAAAACTGTTTTTT CASSLLVGNEKLFF TRBV27 . . TRBJ1-4
TGTGCCAGCAGCCACCGACAGGGGGGGGACAATGAGCAGTTCTTC CASSHRQGGDNEQFF TRBV7-9 once TRBD1 TRBJ2-1
TGTGCCAGCAGCCAGCGAGGGACAGGGAAGGAACTACGAGTGGAGTACTTC CASSQRGTGKELRVEYF TRBV27 . TRBD1 TRBJ2-7
TGTGCCAGCAGTAGGACGGCAATGAACACTGAAGCTTTCTTT CASSRTAMNTEAFF TRBV25-1 . . TRBJ1-1
TGCAGCGTCGAAACCGAAGAGGCCGAGCAGTACTTC CSVETEEAEQYF TRBV29-1 . . TRBJ2-7
TGCAGCGTTGAGGACGCGGTGGACTATGGCTACACCTTC CSVEDAVDYGYTF TRBV29-1 few . TRBJ1-2
TGTGCCAGCAGCTTAGGCAGGGGGGGCACTGAAGCTTTCTTT CASSLGRGGTEAFF TRBV13 . TRBD1 TRBJ1-1
TGCGCCAGCAGCCTCCTCCCAGGTGAGAACACTGAAGCTTTCTTT CASSLLPGENTEAFF TRBV4-1 few . TRBJ1-1
TGTGCCAGCAGCGTAGCAGGGGCCAACACTGAAGCTTTCTTT CASSVAGANTEAFF TRBV9 . . TRBJ1-1
TGTGCCTGGAGTGGTCAGACCTACGAGCAGTACTTC CAWSGQTYEQYF TRBV30 few . TRBJ2-7
TGTGCCAGCAGCCAAGAGGGGCAGACCCAGTACTTC CASSQEGQTQYF TRBV14 . . TRBJ2-5